These 24 T cell receptor beta chains originate from one sample sequenced in a study of patients and donors after allogeneic stem cell transplantation. TCRdb recomputed calls from the RT-PCR reads with MiXCR, one row per CDR3 protein. This table has over 30,000 distinct CDR3 sequences, about 37% appearing once. The sequencing input was blood, either unsorted or a sorted T cell fraction (not recorded which). Receptors originate from a human donor who was either an allogeneic HSCT recipient or a stem cell or donor lymphocyte infusion donor (not recorded which). It is not recorded whose cells these are; they may come from a transplant donor.

This rearrangement joins TRBV9 to TRBJ2-5; tentatively, D is TRBD2 (5 bases). CDR1 and CDR2 from the germline V gene are SGDLS and YYNGEE. The CDR3 sequence is 13 residues long. V lost 0 bases to trimming and J lost 5 bases, with 8 bases between them. CDR3 protein: CASSVELVETQYF. The CDR3 nucleotides are TGTGCCAGCAGCGTAGAACTAGTGGAGACCCAGTACTTC. Complete variable domain (other parts from reference TRBV9 and TRBJ2-5): DSGVTQTPKHLITATGQRVTLRCSPRSGDLSVYWYQQSLDQGLQFLIQYYNGEERAKGNILERFSAQQFPDLHSELNLSSLELGDSALYFCASSVELVETQYFGPGTRLLVL.

This clonotype was counted between two and nine times. The gene calls are TRBV7-9 and TRBJ2-3; 11 positions match TRBD2. The CDR3 sequence is 16 residues long. The trim removed 4 bases at V and 6 bases at J, leaving 9 bases unmatched. Germline lookup yields CDR1 SEHNR and CDR2 FQNEAQ (reference sequence). The CDR3 region has the DNA TGTGCCAGCAGCTGGGGACTAGCGGCAGCCAGGGATACGCAGTATTTT. It yields the protein CASSWGLAAARDTQYF. The full variable domain, rest sourced from reference TRBV7-9 and TRBJ2-3, is DTGVSQNPRHKITKRGQNVTFRCDPISEHNRLYWYRQTLGQGPEFLTYFQNEAQLEKSRLLSDRFSAERPKGSFSTLEIQRTEQGDSAMYLCASSWGLAAARDTQYFGPGTRLTVL.

In its sample, this clonotype was seen a few times. The V call is TRBV4-1, the J call TRBJ2-1; 7 positions match TRBD2. Germline CDR1 is MGHRA and CDR2 is YSYEKL. The CDR3 covers 19 residues. Unmatched junction bases numbered 16, after V lost 0 bases and J lost 5 bases. DNA of the CDR3: TGCGCCAGCAGCCAAGAAGGTGTAGGGAGGGCTAGCGTAGACAATGAGCAGTTCTTC. Protein product: CASSQEGVGRASVDNEQFF.

This clonotype was found a few times. V and J are TRBV24-1 and TRBJ2-3; the match to TRBD1 covers 9 bases. The CDR3 length is 15 residues. The V gene's germline CDR1 is KGHDR and CDR2 SFDVKD. V shed 4 bases and J 6 bases; nucleotides not matched to a gene: 7. CDR3 in DNA: TGTGCCACCAGTGACTTCAGGACAGGGGCGGATACGCAGTATTTT. The encoded protein is CATSDFRTGADTQYF.

The CDR3 DNA sequence: TGTGCCAGCAGCCATCCGGGACAGGGAGGGAATGAGCAGTTCTTC. Amino acid sequence: CASSHPGQGGNEQFF. The chain links TRBV7-2 to TRBJ2-1; 9 bases align to TRBD1. The CDR3 covers 15 residues. Looked up from germline, CDR1 is SGHTA and CDR2 is FQGNSA. V shed 5 bases and J 7 bases; nucleotides not matched to a gene: 9.

The chain couples TRBV7-9 to TRBJ1-4, with TRBD1 matching over 9 bases. Germline V CDR1 and CDR2: SEHNR, FQNEAQ (reference sequence). This CDR3 spans 15 amino acids. Trimming at V came to 1 base and at J to 8 bases, leaving 5 bases not matched to a gene. The CDR3 protein is CASSLGDRAGEKLFF. The CDR3 bases are TGTGCCAGCAGCTTAGGGGACAGGGCCGGAGAAAAACTGTTTTTT.

The rearrangement joins TRBV29-1 to TRBJ2-1; 10 bases align to TRBD2. The CDR3 length is 18 residues. Looked up from germline, CDR1 is SQVTM and CDR2 is ANQGSEA. The trim removed 2 bases at V and 5 bases at J, leaving 15 bases unmatched. DNA for the CDR3: TGCAGCGTTGAAATTCCTAGCGGGGGCCCCAGTACTCACAATGAGCAGTTCTTC. Translation: CSVEIPSGGPSTHNEQFF.

The chain has TRBV12-3 or TRBV12-4 and TRBJ1-2, with 7 nucleotides matching TRBD1. The CDR3 length is 15 residues. The V segment lost 6 bases and the J segment 2 bases; nucleotides outside the gene matches: 9. The CDR3, as DNA: TGTGCCAGCAGGTATACCGGGACAGCCAACTATGGCTACACCTTC. Translation gives CASRYTGTANYGYTF.

The chain couples TRBV29-1 to TRBJ2-7; 8 nucleotides line up with TRBD1. Germline CDR1 SQVTM, CDR2 ANQGSEA. Germline trimming cut 3 bases from V and 7 bases from J; bases unmatched to any gene: 5. The CDR3 is made up of 12 amino acids. The CDR3 is CSVETGVGEQYF. CDR3 DNA: TGCAGCGTTGAGACAGGGGTGGGAGAGCAGTACTTC.

This clonotype has just a few counts. The gene calls are TRBV15 and TRBJ2-5, with unresolved D. Germline V gene sequence: CDR1 LNHNV, CDR2 YYDKDF (reference sequence). CDR3 length: 14 residues. V shed 0 bases and J shed 3 bases, with 8 bases lying between them. CDR3 in amino acids: CATSREPWEETQYF. The CDR3 DNA reads as TGTGCCACCAGCAGAGAACCCTGGGAAGAGACCCAGTACTTC.

The J gene is TRBJ1-2, the V gene TRBV1. TRBV1 is flagged as a pseudogene. This CDR3 has 11 residues. The DNA of the CDR3 is TGCACCAGCAGCCCCGATTATGGCTACACCTTC. This codes for CTSSPDYGYTF.

This clonotype was counted a few times. This chain links TRBV7-2 with TRBJ1-6, with a weak D call TRBD1 (6 bases). V was pared by 5 bases and J by 7 bases, with 15 bases between. This CDR3 spans 15 amino acids. CDR1 and CDR2 from the germline V gene are SGHTA and FQGNSA. Here the CDR3 reads CASSHRQVANSPLHF. CDR3 DNA sequence: TGTGCCAGCAGCCATCGACAGGTCGCAAATTCACCCCTCCACTTT.

V usage is TRBV14 and J usage is TRBJ2-3; 8 bases line up with TRBD2. Germline V CDR1 and CDR2: SGHDN, FVKESK. CDR3 size: 16 residues. V lost 0 bases to trimming and J lost 3 bases; unmatched junction nucleotides: 5. CDR3 DNA sequence: TGTGCCAGCAGCCAAGACGTAGCGGGACCGACAGATACGCAGTATTTT. It yields the protein CASSQDVAGPTDTQYF.

The V gene is TRBV29-1, the J gene TRBJ2-2; unclear D gene. V lost 1 base and J 8 bases, leaving 11 bases between the germline ends. Germline CDR1 and CDR2: SQVTM and ANQGSEA. The CDR3 contains 13 residues. The DNA of the CDR3 is TGCAGCGTTGAAGGTCAGGCCATTGGGGAGCTGTTTTTT. It specifies CSVEGQAIGELFF.

The rearrangement joins TRBV6-2 or TRBV6-3 to TRBJ1-3; no definite D call. Germline assignment: CDR1 MNHEY and CDR2 SVGEGT. Trimming cost V 5 bases and J 4 bases, with 21 bases left between them. This CDR3 has 17 amino acids. CDR3 bases: TGTGCCAGCAGTCCCGGACCCGGACTCTCGGCGGGAAACACCATATATTTT. Its protein product is CASSPGPGLSAGNTIYF.

The V and J genes are TRBV14 and TRBJ2-5; TRBD2 agrees at 10 bases. V was clipped by 3 bases and J by 5 bases; unmatched bases: 6. Per the germline V gene, CDR1 is SGHDN and CDR2 is FVKESK. CDR3 length equals 15 residues. The DNA for the CDR3 is TGTGCCAGCAGCCATCTAGCGGGAGCTTCGGAGACCCAGTACTTC. Translated: CASSHLAGASETQYF.

This rearrangement joins TRBV12-3 or TRBV12-4 to TRBJ2-7; D remains ambiguous. Trimming took off 2 bases at V and 2 bases at J, with 13 bases between the two ends. The CDR3 length is 15 residues. In DNA, the CDR3 is TGTGCCAGCAGTTTACTGGCAGGCGAGACCTACGAGCAGTACTTC. Its translation: CASSLLAGETYEQYF.

This clonotype was seen a handful of times. The V and J genes are TRBV12-3 or TRBV12-4 and TRBJ1-1, with D possibly TRBD1 on 5 matching bases. V was pared by 3 bases and J by 6 bases, with 14 bases between. CDR3 length: 14 amino acids. Written as DNA, the CDR3 is TGTGCCAGCAGTTTGCAGGGCGGTAGCGCTGAAGCTTTCTTT. Translation gives CASSLQGGSAEAFF.

The chain combines TRBV25-1 with TRBJ2-5, with D unresolved. The CDR3 has 14 amino acids. V gave up 0 bases and J gave up 3 bases, with 8 bases separating them. CDR1 MGHDK and CDR2 SYGVNS come from the germline V gene. The CDR3 is CASSEYYSKETQYF. DNA of the CDR3: TGTGCCAGCAGTGAATATTACAGTAAAGAGACCCAGTACTTC.

The genes are TRBV7-2 and TRBJ1-2; no definite D call. Germline CDR1 SGHTA, CDR2 FQGNSA. V gave up 4 bases and J gave up 1 base, with 10 bases separating them. CDR3 size: 14 residues. The CDR3 DNA sequence: TGTGCCAGCAGCTCCCTTGGGTATAACTATGGCTACACCTTC. This encodes CASSSLGYNYGYTF.

This clonotype turned up a few times. This chain links TRBV9 with TRBJ2-3; D gene unclear. The CDR3 covers 15 residues. The germline V and J ends were trimmed by 3 bases and 0 bases, with 11 bases remaining between them. CDR1 and CDR2 (germline): SGDLS, YYNGEE. The CDR3 sequence is CASSAGDRSTDTQYF. The CDR3, as DNA: TGTGCCAGCAGCGCAGGAGACCGCAGCACAGATACGCAGTATTTT.

The rearrangement uses TRBV30 and TRBJ1-1; D is undetermined. The CDR3 sequence is 13 residues long. Germline-derived CDR1 and CDR2 are GTSNPN and SVGIG (reference sequence). The V and J ends lost 2 bases and 1 base respectively, with 8 bases between them. DNA for the CDR3: TGTGCCTGGAGTCTCAGAGGGAACACTGAAGCTTTCTTT. Translated, it gives CAWSLRGNTEAFF.

The chain joins TRBV29-1 to TRBJ1-5; TRBD1 matches at 7 bases. Germline V gene sequence: CDR1 SQVTM, CDR2 ANQGSEA. The CDR3 length is 14 residues. CDR3 protein: CILRRGLSNQPQHF. DNA for the CDR3: TGCATCCTGAGGAGGGGGCTTAGCAATCAGCCCCAGCATTTT.

This sequence joins TRBV27 and TRBJ2-3; tentatively, D is TRBD1 (5 bases). The CDR3 is 15 residues long. Germline CDR1 and CDR2: MNHEY and SMNVEV (reference sequence). V was trimmed by 2 bases and J by 1 base, leaving 10 bases between them. CDR3 protein: CASSLQGRGTDTQYF. The CDR3 DNA is TGTGCCAGCAGTTTACAGGGTCGGGGCACAGATACGCAGTATTTT.